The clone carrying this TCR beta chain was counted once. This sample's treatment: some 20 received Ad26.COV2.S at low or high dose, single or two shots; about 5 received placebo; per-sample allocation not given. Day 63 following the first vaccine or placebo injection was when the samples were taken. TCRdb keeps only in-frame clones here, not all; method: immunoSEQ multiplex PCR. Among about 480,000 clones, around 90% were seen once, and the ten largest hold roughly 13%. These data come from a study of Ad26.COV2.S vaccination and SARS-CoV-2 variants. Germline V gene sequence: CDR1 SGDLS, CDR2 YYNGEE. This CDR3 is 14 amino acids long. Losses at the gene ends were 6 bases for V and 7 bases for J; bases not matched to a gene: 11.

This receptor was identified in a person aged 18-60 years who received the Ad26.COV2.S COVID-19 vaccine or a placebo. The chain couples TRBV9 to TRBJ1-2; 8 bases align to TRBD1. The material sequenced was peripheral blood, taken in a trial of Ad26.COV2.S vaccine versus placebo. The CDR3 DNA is TGTGCCAGCACCCGACGAATCGACAGGGGTGGCTACACCTTC. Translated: CASTRRIDRGGYTF.